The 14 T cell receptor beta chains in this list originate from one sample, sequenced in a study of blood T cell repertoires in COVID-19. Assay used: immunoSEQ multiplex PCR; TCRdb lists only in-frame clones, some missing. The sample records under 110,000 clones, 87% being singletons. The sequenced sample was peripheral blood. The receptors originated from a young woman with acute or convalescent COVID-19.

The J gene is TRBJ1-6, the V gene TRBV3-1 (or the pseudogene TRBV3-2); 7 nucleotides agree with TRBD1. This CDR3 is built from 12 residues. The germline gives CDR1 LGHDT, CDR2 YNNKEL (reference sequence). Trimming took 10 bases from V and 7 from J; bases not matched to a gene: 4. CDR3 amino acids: CATGTANSPLHF. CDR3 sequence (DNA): TGTGCCACCGGGACAGCGAATTCACCCCTCCACTTT.

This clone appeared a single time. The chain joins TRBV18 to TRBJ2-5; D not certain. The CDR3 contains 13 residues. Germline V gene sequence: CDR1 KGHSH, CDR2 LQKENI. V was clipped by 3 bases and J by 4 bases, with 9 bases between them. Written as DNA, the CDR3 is TGTGCCAGCTCACCGAGTCTACGAGAGACCCAGTACTTC. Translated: CASSPSLRETQYF.

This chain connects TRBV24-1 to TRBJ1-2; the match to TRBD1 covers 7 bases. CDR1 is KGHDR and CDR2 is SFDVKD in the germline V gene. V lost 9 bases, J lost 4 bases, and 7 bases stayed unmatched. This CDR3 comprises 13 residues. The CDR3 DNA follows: TGTGCCACCGGCACGACAGGGACCTATGGCTACACCTTC. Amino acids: CATGTTGTYGYTF.

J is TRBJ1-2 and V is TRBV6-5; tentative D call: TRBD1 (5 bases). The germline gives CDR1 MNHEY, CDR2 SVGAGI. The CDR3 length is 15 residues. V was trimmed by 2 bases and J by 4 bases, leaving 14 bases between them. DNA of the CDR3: TGTGCCAGCAGTTACAAGGTGCCCAGGGTCTATGGCTACACCTTC. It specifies CASSYKVPRVYGYTF.

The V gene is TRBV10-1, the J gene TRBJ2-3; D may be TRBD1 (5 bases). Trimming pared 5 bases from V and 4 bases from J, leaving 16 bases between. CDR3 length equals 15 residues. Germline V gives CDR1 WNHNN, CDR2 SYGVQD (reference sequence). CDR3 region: CASSTGRVGADTQYF. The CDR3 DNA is TGCGCCAGCAGTACGGGTAGGGTAGGGGCAGATACGCAGTATTTT.

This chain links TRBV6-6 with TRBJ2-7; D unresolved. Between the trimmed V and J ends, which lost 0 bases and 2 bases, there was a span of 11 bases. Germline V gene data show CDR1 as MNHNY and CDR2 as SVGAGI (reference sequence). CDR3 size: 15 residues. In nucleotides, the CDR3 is TGTGCCAGCAGTTACTCGGCGGATAACCCCTACGAGCAGTACTTC. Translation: CASSYSADNPYEQYF.

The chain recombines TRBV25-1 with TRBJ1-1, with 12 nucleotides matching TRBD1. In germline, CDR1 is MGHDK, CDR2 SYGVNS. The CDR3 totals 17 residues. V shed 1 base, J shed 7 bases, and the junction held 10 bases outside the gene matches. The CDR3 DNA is TGTGCCAGCAGTGAATGGGGACAGGGGGCCATCGGGGGTGAAGCTTTCTTT. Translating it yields CASSEWGQGAIGGEAFF.

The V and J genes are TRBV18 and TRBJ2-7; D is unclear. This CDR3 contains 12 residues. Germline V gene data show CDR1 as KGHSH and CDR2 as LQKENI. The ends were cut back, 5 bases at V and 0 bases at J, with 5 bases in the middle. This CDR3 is CASSGSSYEQYF. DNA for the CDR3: TGTGCCAGCTCAGGTAGCTCCTACGAGCAGTACTTC.

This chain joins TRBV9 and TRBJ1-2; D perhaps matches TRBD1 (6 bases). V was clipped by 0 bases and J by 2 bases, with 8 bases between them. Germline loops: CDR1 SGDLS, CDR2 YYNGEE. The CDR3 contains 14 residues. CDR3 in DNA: TGTGCCAGCAGCGTAGGAGGACAGAACTATGGCTACACCTTC. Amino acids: CASSVGGQNYGYTF.

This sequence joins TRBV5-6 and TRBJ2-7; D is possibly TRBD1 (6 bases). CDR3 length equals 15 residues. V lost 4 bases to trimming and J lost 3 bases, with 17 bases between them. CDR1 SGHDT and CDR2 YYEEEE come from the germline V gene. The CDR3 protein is CASSPPPQGIYEQYF. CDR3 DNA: TGTGCCAGCAGCCCCCCTCCACAGGGAATCTACGAGCAGTACTTC.

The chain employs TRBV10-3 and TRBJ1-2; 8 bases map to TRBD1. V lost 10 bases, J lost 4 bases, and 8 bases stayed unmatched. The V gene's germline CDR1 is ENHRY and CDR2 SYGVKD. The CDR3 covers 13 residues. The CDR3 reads CATSGQGGYGYTF. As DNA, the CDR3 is TGTGCCACCTCCGGACAGGGCGGCTATGGCTACACCTTC.

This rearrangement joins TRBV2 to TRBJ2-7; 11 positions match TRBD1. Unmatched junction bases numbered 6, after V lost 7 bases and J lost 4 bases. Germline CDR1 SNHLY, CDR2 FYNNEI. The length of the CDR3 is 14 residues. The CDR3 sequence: CASTPGTGGYEQYF. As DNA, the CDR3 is TGTGCCAGCACTCCCGGGACAGGGGGATACGAGCAGTACTTC.

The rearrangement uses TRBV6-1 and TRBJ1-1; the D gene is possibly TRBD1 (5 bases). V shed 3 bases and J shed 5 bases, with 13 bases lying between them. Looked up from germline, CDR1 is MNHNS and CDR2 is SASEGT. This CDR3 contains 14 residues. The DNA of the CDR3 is TGTGCCAGCAGTGAGGGCCAGGGAAGGACTGAAGCTTTCTTT. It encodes CASSEGQGRTEAFF.

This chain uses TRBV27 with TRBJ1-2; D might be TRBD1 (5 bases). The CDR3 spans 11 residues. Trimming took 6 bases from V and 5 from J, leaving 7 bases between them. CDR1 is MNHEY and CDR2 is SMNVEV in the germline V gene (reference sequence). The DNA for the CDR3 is TGTGCCAGCAGCGGGGGTTATGGCTACACCTTC. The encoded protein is CASSGGYGYTF.